This TCR beta chain was found in a study of blood T cell repertoires in COVID-19. CDR1 MDHEN and CDR2 SYDVKM come from the germline V gene. Deletions cut 4 bases from V and 0 bases from J, with 13 bases between. This CDR3 spans 17 amino acids. Some clones are missing from TCRdb's copy, which holds only in-frame ones; the method was immunoSEQ multiplex PCR. The table shows 150,000 to 200,000 clones, with 70% to 90% occurring only once. This chain connects TRBV28 to TRBJ2-6; no clear D gene. The sequencing sample was made of peripheral blood. This TCR derives from a man aged 40-50 years with active or convalescent COVID-19. The CDR3 nucleotides read TGTGCCAGCAGTTCTTTTACAGCTATCTCTGGGGCCAACGTCCTGACTTTC. Translating gives CASSSFTAISGANVLTF.